The present entry profiles one T cell receptor beta chain with its context. The antigen remains undetermined. The protocol was immunoSEQ multiplex PCR, while the TCRdb copy is restricted to in-frame clones and leaves out a portion. Seen here are about 28,000 clones, approximately 88% observed once, and the top ten hold roughly 28%. These data are taken from a study of OX40 agonist ivuxolimab in advanced cancers. Whole-study context: Recorded diagnoses for dose-escalation patients were hepatocellular carcinoma, melanoma, renal cell or head and neck cancer. Study-level points and caveats: Researchers report that CD8+ T cells had, on average, more expanded clones than CD4+.

The clonotype originates from an adult with an advanced solid tumor such as melanoma, head and neck, liver or kidney cancer. The material was CD4+ or CD8+ T cells sorted from blood, obtained in a trial of the OX40 agonist ivuxolimab.

The CDR3 DNA follows: TGTGCCAGCAGCGTAGAAGGCCGTGCGAACACCGGGGAGCTGTTTTTT. As protein: CASSVEGRANTGELFF. This chain links TRBV9 with TRBJ2-2, with unresolved D. Germline V lookup: CDR1 SGDLS, CDR2 YYNGEE. V was cut by 0 bases and J by 0 bases, with 9 bases left in between. The CDR3 has 16 residues.